Following are 21 T cell receptor beta chains from one sample sequenced in a study of radiation and T cells in renal cell carcinoma. The time point here: baseline pretreatment blood. This sample's treatment: 15 Gy SBRT to primary tumor, nephrectomy 4 weeks later. The repertoire was sequenced with immunoSEQ multiplex PCR; TCRdb's copy has only in-frame clones and lacks some. The table has tens of thousands of clones, 82% seen once; the top ten hold 6% to 7%. The source was blood, collected from a patient whose treatment included radiotherapy and nephrectomy. These receptors all come from a man in his 60s with renal cell carcinoma.

This clone was counted a few times. The chain links TRBV5-1 to TRBJ2-3, with D hard to call. Germline lookup yields CDR1 SGHRS and CDR2 YFSETQ. This CDR3 is built from 13 residues. V lost 1 base to trimming and J lost 6 bases, with 9 bases between them. The CDR3 is CASSLQLSDTQYF. CDR3 in DNA: TGCGCCAGCAGCTTGCAGCTATCGGATACGCAGTATTTT.

The chain has TRBV11-2 and TRBJ2-7, with unresolved D. CDR1 SGHAT and CDR2 FQNNGV come from the germline V gene. CDR3 length: 13 residues. V dropped 0 bases and J dropped 5 bases, with 8 bases sitting between them. CDR3 in amino acids: CASSLDRHNEQYF. DNA for the CDR3: TGTGCCAGCAGCTTAGACAGACACAACGAGCAGTACTTC.

The genes are TRBV16 and TRBJ1-1, with 8 nucleotides matching TRBD1. The V and J ends lost 0 bases and 2 bases, in that order; junction bases with no gene match: 2. CDR1 and CDR2 from the germline V gene are KGHSY and FQNENV. There are 15 residues in the CDR3. The CDR3 protein is CASSQSTGGNTEAFF. DNA of the CDR3: TGTGCCAGCAGCCAATCAACAGGGGGTAACACTGAAGCTTTCTTT.

This rearrangement joins TRBV5-6 to TRBJ1-2, with no clear D. With 1 base removed from V and 4 bases from J, the gap between germline ends came to 11 bases. CDR1 and CDR2 (germline): SGHDT, YYEEEE. CDR3 length: 14 amino acids. CDR3 DNA: TGTGCCAGCAGCTTGACCCAACGACGCTATGGCTACACCTTC. Its protein is CASSLTQRRYGYTF.

This chain connects TRBV13 to TRBJ1-1; possible D gene TRBD1, 6 bases. Between the trimmed V and J ends, which lost 5 bases and 1 base, there was a span of 8 bases. CDR3 length equals 13 residues. Germline V CDR1 and CDR2: PRHDT, FYEKMQ (reference sequence). DNA for the CDR3: TGTGCCAGCAGCAGGGACAAGAACACTGAAGCTTTCTTT. Its translation is CASSRDKNTEAFF.

This chain joins TRBV6-1 and TRBJ2-7, with 10 bases fitting TRBD2. The V gene end was trimmed by 4 bases and the J gene end by 6 bases; junction bases not matched to a gene: 9. The CDR3 runs 15 residues. Germline CDR1 reads MNHNS; CDR2 reads SASEGT. The CDR3 nucleotides read TGTGCCAGCAGTGGGCTGGCTAGCGGGAGTGGCGAGCAGTACTTC. Protein: CASSGLASGSGEQYF.

The rearrangement uses TRBV7-6 and TRBJ2-6; 7 bases agree with TRBD2. With V trimmed by 5 bases and J by 1 base, 17 bases remained unmatched. Germline lookup yields CDR1 SGHVS and CDR2 FNYEAQ. The CDR3 is 20 amino acids. Here the CDR3 DNA reads TGTGCCAGCAGCCGACCGGGAGGAGGGAAGTTCCCTTCTGGGGCCAACGTCCTGACTTTC. As protein: CASSRPGGGKFPSGANVLTF.

The gene calls are TRBV10-3 and TRBJ2-1, with a possible D match to TRBD2 (6 bases). The CDR3 has 17 residues. CDR1 and CDR2 (germline): ENHRY, SYGVKD. V dropped 6 bases and J dropped 3 bases, with 21 bases sitting between them. CDR3 sequence reads: CAISPGRAGQRYNEQFF. Written as DNA, the CDR3 is TGTGCCATCAGCCCCGGGCGGGCGGGGCAGCGCTACAATGAGCAGTTCTTC.

This clone has a handful of counts. This chain uses TRBV5-1 with TRBJ2-7; 9 bases are shared with TRBD1. Trimming at V came to 4 bases and at J to 4 bases, leaving 6 bases not matched to a gene. The length of the CDR3 is 14 residues. Germline V lookup: CDR1 SGHRS, CDR2 YFSETQ. CDR3 DNA: TGCGCCAGCAGCCCGCGGACAGGGGCGTACGAGCAGTACTTC. It encodes CASSPRTGAYEQYF.

The chain couples TRBV4-3 to TRBJ1-2; 8 bases agree with TRBD1. With 4 bases clipped from V and 8 bases from J, the junction kept 9 bases outside the gene matches. The CDR3 covers 14 residues. The germline gives CDR1 LGHNA, CDR2 YSLEER. CDR3 in amino acids: CASSPDRVNAGYTF. The DNA for the CDR3 is TGCGCCAGCAGCCCGGACAGGGTGAATGCGGGCTACACCTTC.

This clone has only a few counts. The J gene is TRBJ2-7, the V gene TRBV7-9; 13 bases fit TRBD2. The CDR3 loop spans 15 amino acids. CDR1 is SEHNR and CDR2 is FQNEAQ in the germline V gene (reference sequence). V was clipped by 6 bases and J by 3 bases; unmatched bases: 5. The CDR3 DNA reads TGTGCCAGCAGTTTGGGACTAGCGGGAAACTACGAGCAGTACTTC. Translation: CASSLGLAGNYEQYF. Combining the CDR3 with reference TRBV7-9 and TRBJ2-7 gives the whole variable domain DTGVSQNPRHKITKRGQNVTFRCDPISEHNRLYWYRQTLGQGPEFLTYFQNEAQLEKSRLLSDRFSAERPKGSFSTLEIQRTEQGDSAMYLCASSLGLAGNYEQYFGPGTRLTVT.

V and J are TRBV27 and TRBJ2-7, with TRBD1 identical over 7 bases. Unmatched junction bases numbered 7, after V lost 5 bases and J lost 3 bases. CDR1 is MNHEY, CDR2 SMNVEV, per germline (reference sequence). CDR3 length: 14 residues. DNA of the CDR3: TGTGCCAGCAGTCAGGACAGGCGAGACTACGAGCAGTACTTC. Translation gives CASSQDRRDYEQYF.

The chain uses TRBV6-1 and TRBJ2-3; D not resolved. Germline lookup yields CDR1 MNHNS and CDR2 SASEGT. This CDR3 has 14 residues. Trimming stripped 5 bases from V and 1 base from J, with 10 bases between. The CDR3 loop reads CASSPERGTDTQYF. CDR3 DNA sequence: TGTGCCAGCAGTCCCGAGCGCGGCACAGATACGCAGTATTTT.

The chain is built from TRBV27 and TRBJ2-1, with 9 bases lining up with TRBD2. This CDR3 has 16 residues. Germline loops: CDR1 MNHEY, CDR2 SMNVEV (reference sequence). V shed 4 bases and J 5 bases; nucleotides not matched to a gene: 9. CDR3 sequence reads: CASSSLSGRSNNEQFF. The CDR3 nucleotides are TGTGCCAGCAGTTCCCTAAGCGGGAGGTCTAACAATGAGCAGTTCTTC.

This chain connects TRBV2 to TRBJ2-1; no definite D call. The CDR3 length is 9 residues. Germline assignment: CDR1 SNHLY and CDR2 FYNNEI. The CDR3 coding sequence is TGTACTCTTGGTGGTGAGCAGTTCTTC. It specifies CTLGGEQFF.

The chain employs TRBV4-1 and TRBJ2-1; 8 nucleotides match TRBD2. V dropped 0 bases and J dropped 6; count of bases not matched to a gene: 7. Germline CDR1 MGHRA, CDR2 YSYEKL. The CDR3 spans 16 residues. This CDR3 reads CASSQDRGGAPNEQFF. DNA for the CDR3: TGCGCCAGCAGCCAAGATCGGGGGGGAGCCCCCAATGAGCAGTTCTTC.

The chain employs TRBV6-5 and TRBJ2-7, with unresolved D. The CDR3 runs to 14 residues. Trimming pared 4 bases from V and 0 bases from J, leaving 10 bases between. The V gene's germline CDR1 is MNHEY and CDR2 SVGAGI. The CDR3 DNA reads as TGTGCCAGCAGTTCCATAGCCCTCTCCTACGAGCAGTACTTC. Translated: CASSSIALSYEQYF.

This chain joins TRBV5-6 and TRBJ1-5; possibly TRBD1 for D (6 bases). With 4 bases removed from V and 0 bases from J, the gap between germline ends came to 11 bases. Germline V gene lookup returns CDR1 SGHDT and CDR2 YYEEEE. This CDR3 has 15 residues. CDR3 protein: CASSGGPYSNQPQHF. As DNA, the CDR3 is TGTGCCAGCAGCGGGGGCCCATATAGCAATCAGCCCCAGCATTTT.

The rearrangement links TRBV5-1 to TRBJ2-3; 8 bases line up with TRBD1. The CDR3 spans 14 residues. Per germline, CDR1 SGHRS and CDR2 YFSETQ. The junction had 4 bases not matched to a gene; V was cut back by 3 bases and J by 4 bases. In DNA form, the CDR3 reads TGCGCCAGCAGCTCCTTACAGGGGGCAGATACGCAGTATTTT. Protein sequence: CASSSLQGADTQYF.

The chain carries TRBV19 and TRBJ2-2; a possible D gene is TRBD1 (6 bases). This CDR3 region has 13 residues. Germline assignment: CDR1 LNHDA and CDR2 SQIVND (reference sequence). The ends were cut back, 5 bases at V and 4 bases at J, with 8 bases in the middle. This CDR3 is CASSWTATGELFF. CDR3 nucleotides: TGTGCCAGTAGTTGGACAGCCACCGGGGAGCTGTTTTTT.

The CDR3 protein is CASSLQAGSPNQPQHF. The CDR3 DNA reads TGTGCCAGCAGTCTTCAGGCAGGCAGCCCCAATCAGCCCCAGCATTTT. V gene TRBV2 combines with J gene TRBJ1-5; no clear D gene. The CDR3 is 16 residues long. The V gene's germline CDR1 is SNHLY and CDR2 FYNNEI. V lost 5 bases to trimming and J lost 3 bases, with 17 bases between them. The full variable domain, with the rest looked up from reference TRBV2 and TRBJ1-5, is EPEVTQTPSHQVTQMGQEVILRCVPISNHLYFYWYRQILGQKVEFLVSFYNNEISEKSEIFDDQFSVERPDGSNFTLKIRSTKLEDSAMYFCASSLQAGSPNQPQHFGDGTRLSIL.